The 12 T cell receptor beta chains in this list originate from one sample, sequenced in a study of PD-L1 blockade in urothelial cancer. Libraries were prepared by immunoSEQ multiplex PCR; TCRdb keeps only in-frame clonotypes and omits some of them. The data show around 40,000 clones, approximately 84% seen once. This sample's time point: peripheral blood 6 weeks after treatment start. Sequenced material: PBMCs, taken around atezolizumab (anti-PD-L1) treatment. Source of these receptors: a man between 65 and 85 years old with urothelial cancer.

This sequence joins TRBV15 and TRBJ1-1; TRBD1 is a possible D gene (6 bases). CDR1 and CDR2 from the germline V gene are LNHNV and YYDKDF (reference sequence). The CDR3 consists of 16 residues. Trimming left V 1 base short and J 0 bases short, with 12 bases between. CDR3 nucleotide sequence: TGTGCCACCAGCAGAGGCAGGGGTACGATGAACACTGAAGCTTTCTTT. This sequence encodes CATSRGRGTMNTEAFF.

This clone was counted once. The CDR3 sequence: CASSPYRGSSTDTQYF. Here the CDR3 DNA reads TGTGCCAGCAGCCCTTACAGGGGTTCTAGCACAGATACGCAGTATTTT. The genes are TRBV7-2 and TRBJ2-3, with 7 nucleotides matching TRBD1. Per the germline V gene, CDR1 is SGHTA and CDR2 is FQGNSA. The CDR3 consists of 16 residues. J lost 0 bases, V lost 5 bases, and 8 bases had no gene match.

This clone was observed once. The chain recombines TRBV27 with TRBJ2-6; D unclear. The CDR3 runs to 15 residues. CDR1 MNHEY and CDR2 SMNVEV come from the germline V gene (reference sequence). Trimming pared 5 bases from V and 0 bases from J, leaving 8 bases between. The CDR3, as DNA: TGTGCCAGCAGTCAATCATTCTCTGGGGCCAACGTCCTGACTTTC. This translates into CASSQSFSGANVLTF.

This chain connects TRBV6-5 to TRBJ1-1; no reliable D call. In germline, CDR1 is MNHEY, CDR2 SVGAGI. The V end was cut by 7 bases, the J end by 1 base, with 13 bases between. The CDR3 extends over 14 amino acids. CDR3 sequence reads: CASIAIRRNTEAFF. In DNA form, the CDR3 reads TGTGCCAGCATCGCCATTAGAAGGAACACTGAAGCTTTCTTT.

V and J are TRBV4-1 and TRBJ2-2; D gene uncertain. V gave up 4 bases and J gave up 2 bases, with 8 bases separating them. CDR1 MGHRA and CDR2 YSYEKL come from the germline V gene. The CDR3 contains 14 residues. The CDR3 is CASSPRLNTGELFF. The CDR3 DNA is TGCGCCAGCAGCCCTCGACTCAACACCGGGGAGCTGTTTTTT.

The chain employs TRBV5-8 and TRBJ1-4; 7 bases are a match to TRBD1. CDR1 is SGHTS, CDR2 YDEGEE, per germline. The J segment lost 0 bases and the V segment lost 4 bases, leaving 0 bases of the junction unmatched. The CDR3 loop spans 14 amino acids. The CDR3 protein is CASSQGATNEKLFF. CDR3 nucleotide sequence: TGTGCCAGCAGCCAGGGGGCAACTAATGAAAAACTGTTTTTT.

This chain uses TRBV6-1 with TRBJ1-2; D is undetermined. Germline CDR1 MNHNS, CDR2 SASEGT. With 5 bases removed from V and 4 bases from J, the gap between germline ends came to 17 bases. This CDR3 contains 15 residues. CDR3 residues: CASSPLRGGSYGYTF. CDR3 nucleotide sequence: TGTGCCAGCAGTCCGCTCCGGGGAGGTTCCTATGGCTACACCTTC.

The chain combines TRBV7-9 with TRBJ2-1; 7 positions agree with TRBD2. Looked up from germline, CDR1 is SEHNR and CDR2 is FQNEAQ (reference sequence). The CDR3 is 11 residues long. Trimming took 5 bases from V and 14 from J; bases not matched to a gene: 6. Here the CDR3 DNA reads TGTGCCAGCAGCCAGTGGGGGGGGGAGTTCTTC. Protein sequence: CASSQWGGEFF. The full variable domain, completed using reference TRBV7-9 and TRBJ2-1, is DTGVSQNPRHKITKRGQNVTFRCDPISEHNRLYWYRQTLGQGPEFLTYFQNEAQLEKSRLLSDRFSAERPKGSFSTLEIQRTEQGDSAMYLCASSQWGGEFFGPGTRLTVL.

The chain combines TRBV19 with TRBJ2-4; D unclear. The CDR3 has 14 amino acids. Trimming shortened V by 1 base and J by 4 bases, and 8 bases separated the two germline ends. Germline CDR1 and CDR2: LNHDA and SQIVND (reference sequence). CDR3 sequence reads: CASSIGLFKNIQYF. CDR3 bases: TGTGCCAGTAGTATAGGACTCTTTAAAAACATTCAGTACTTC.

The chain couples TRBV2 to TRBJ2-2, with D tentatively TRBD2 (6 bases). The germline CDR1 and CDR2 sequences are SNHLY and FYNNEI. Trimming pared 5 bases from V and 5 bases from J, leaving 12 bases between. The CDR3 sequence is 14 residues long. The CDR3 sequence: CASSPIRGTGELFF. CDR3 sequence (DNA): TGTGCCAGCAGTCCGATACGGGGGACCGGGGAGCTGTTTTTT.

As to this clone: This sample also contains other DNA sequences that code for the same CDR3. The V call is TRBV27, the J call TRBJ2-7; 9 nucleotides agree with TRBD2. The length of the CDR3 is 14 residues. Germline V gene lookup returns CDR1 MNHEY and CDR2 SMNVEV (reference sequence). The V gene end was trimmed by 3 bases and the J gene end by 1 base; junction bases not matched to a gene: 1. The CDR3 bases are TGTGCCAGCAGTTTCAGCGGGGGGTCCTACGAGCAGTACTTC. Amino acids: CASSFSGGSYEQYF.

The rearrangement joins TRBV27 to TRBJ2-2; TRBD1 might be the D (6 bases). V gave up 1 base and J gave up 5 bases, with 26 bases separating them. CDR3 length: 20 residues. CDR1 is MNHEY, CDR2 SMNVEV, per germline (reference sequence). CDR3 residues: CASSLYGNLVGRGSTGELFF. The CDR3 coding sequence is TGTGCCAGCAGTTTATATGGGAACTTGGTAGGAAGGGGGTCAACCGGGGAGCTGTTTTTT.